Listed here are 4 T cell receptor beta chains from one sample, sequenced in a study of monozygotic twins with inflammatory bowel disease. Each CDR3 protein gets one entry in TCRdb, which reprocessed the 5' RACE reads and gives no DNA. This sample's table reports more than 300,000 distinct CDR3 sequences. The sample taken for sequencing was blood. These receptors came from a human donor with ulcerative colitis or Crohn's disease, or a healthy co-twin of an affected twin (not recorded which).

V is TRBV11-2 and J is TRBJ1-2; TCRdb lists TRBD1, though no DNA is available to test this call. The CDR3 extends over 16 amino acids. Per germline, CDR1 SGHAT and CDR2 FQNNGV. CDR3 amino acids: CASSSDRVVGNYGYTF.

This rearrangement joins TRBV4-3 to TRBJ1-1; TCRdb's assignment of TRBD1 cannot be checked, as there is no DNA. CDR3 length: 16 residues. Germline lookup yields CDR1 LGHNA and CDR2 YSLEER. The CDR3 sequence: CASSQDWGQWNTEAFF.

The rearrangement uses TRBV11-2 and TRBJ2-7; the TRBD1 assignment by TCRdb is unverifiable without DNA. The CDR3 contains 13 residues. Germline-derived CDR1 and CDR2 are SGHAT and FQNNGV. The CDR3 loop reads CASSPRGIGEQYF.

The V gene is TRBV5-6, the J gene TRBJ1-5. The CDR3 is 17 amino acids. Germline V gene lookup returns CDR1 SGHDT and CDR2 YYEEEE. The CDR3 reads CASSLGSGRNSNQPQHF.